These 2 T cell receptor beta chains came from one sample sequenced in a study of spatial heterogeneity in lung cancer. The time point is: sample taken at primary tumor resection. Sequencing was performed on whole RNA extracted from tumor and nontumor lung tissue, or from frozen PBMC, and the material was left unsorted. TCRdb ran MiXCR on the 5' RACE reads and lists one entry per CDR3 protein. The sample yields tens of thousands of distinct CDR3 sequences, 8% to 9% seen once. The starting material was PBMCs, obtained at surgery. These receptor sequences come from a female donor with early-stage non-small cell lung cancer.

This chain links TRBV6-1 with TRBJ2-1; D remains unclear. In germline, CDR1 is MNHNS, CDR2 SASEGT. The V end lost 8 bases, the J end lost 5 bases, and 13 bases lay between the germline ends. This CDR3 has 13 residues. CDR3: CASCTQPDNEQFF. The CDR3 DNA sequence: TGTGCCAGCTGTACTCAGCCCGACAATGAGCAGTTCTTC.

This clonotype was seen at least ten times. The gene calls are TRBV6-6 and TRBJ2-5; D is uncertain. The CDR3 runs 14 residues. Trimming pared 6 bases from V and 5 bases from J, leaving 16 bases between. Germline V gene sequence: CDR1 MNHNY, CDR2 SVGAGI (reference sequence). CDR3 sequence: CASSPRTPEETQYF. The CDR3 DNA follows: TGTGCCAGCAGCCCGAGGACCCCGGAGGAGACCCAGTACTTC.